The source of this TCR beta chain is a study of cytomegalovirus exposure and HLA in healthy donors. Primers for the PCR totalled 60 Vbeta and 13 Jbeta. Only in-frame clones appear in the TCRdb table, and some are missing; sequencing was by immunoSEQ multiplex PCR. The sample data list 150,000 to 200,000 clones. Notes on the study in general: In a later analysis, TCR association rates varied by HLA locus: DRB1 most, HLA-C fewest. Using a false discovery rate of 0.05, a later analysis showed that approximately 16,000 TCR beta sequences were associated with HLA alleles.

Comments on this clone: Its antigen is still unknown.

The sample was PBMCs. The source of this sequence is a woman aged 60-75 years in good health and CMV-seronegative.

CDR3 residues: CASSDFLRGGTDTQYF. CDR3 nucleotide sequence: TGTGCCAGCAGTGACTTTCTCCGTGGAGGGACAGATACGCAGTATTTT. The chain combines TRBV2 with TRBJ2-3, with TRBD2 as a possible D gene (6 bases). This CDR3 contains 16 residues. Trimming took 3 bases from V and 3 from J, leaving 16 bases between them. Germline V gene sequence: CDR1 SNHLY, CDR2 FYNNEI. The entire variable domain, with the rest obtained from reference TRBV2 and TRBJ2-3, is as follows: EPEVTQTPSHQVTQMGQEVILRCVPISNHLYFYWYRQILGQKVEFLVSFYNNEISEKSEIFDDQFSVERPDGSNFTLKIRSTKLEDSAMYFCASSDFLRGGTDTQYFGPGTRLTVL.